This TCR beta chain is drawn from a study of T cells in Graves' hyperthyroidism and ophthalmopathy. Study context: Peripheral blood was drawn at first diagnosis, prior to all treatment. Study-level points and caveats: Blood shared most expanded thyroid clonotypes above 0.001. A 13 V-J model separated ophthalmopathy from stable hyperthyroidism.

From RNA transcripts, TCR beta CDR3 regions were amplified. HTBI primers were used for first-round RT-PCR of the TCR CDR3. TCRdb recomputed calls from the multiplex PCR reads with MiXCR, one row per CDR3 protein. This sample has under 700,000 distinct CDR3 sequences, with about a sixth found just once. With respect to this clonotype: The antigen is not known.

CDR1 MGHRA and CDR2 YSYEKL come from the germline V gene. CDR3 length: 17 amino acids. The V segment lost 0 bases and the J segment 2 bases; nucleotides outside the gene matches: 7. Each patient was aged 18 to 65 and had newly diagnosed hyperthyroidism of under 2 months' duration. The chain is built from TRBV4-1 and TRBJ2-1; 7 nucleotides align to TRBD1. This TCR was recovered from a woman aged 18-30 years with Graves' hyperthyroidism. Sequenced input: blood. For the CDR3, the DNA is TGCGCCAGCAGCCAAGATAGGGACAGCTACGCCTACAATGAGCAGTTCTTC. Amino acids: CASSQDRDSYAYNEQFF.